One and the same sample provided the 14 T cell receptor beta chains below, sequenced in a study of cytomegalovirus exposure and HLA in healthy donors. The PCR was carried out with 60 Vbeta primers and 13 Jbeta primers. Method: immunoSEQ multiplex PCR; TCRdb's copy keeps in-frame clones and lacks some. The sample lists around 210,000 clones, roughly three quarters occurring once. The specimen was PBMCs. Every receptor here comes from a male donor in good health and CMV-seropositive.

The chain combines TRBV28 with TRBJ1-1; D might be TRBD1 (5 bases). This CDR3 spans 13 amino acids. Germline values: CDR1 MDHEN, CDR2 SYDVKM. The ends were cut back, 10 bases at V and 0 bases at J, with 12 bases in the middle. The CDR3 nucleotides read TGTGCCACGAGCGGGGGGTTGAACACTGAAGCTTTCTTT. Protein: CATSGGLNTEAFF.

This clone was seen a handful of times. V usage is TRBV5-4 and J usage is TRBJ2-1; TRBD2 matches at 8 bases. J lost 6 bases, V lost 4 bases, and 15 bases had no gene match. The germline gives CDR1 SGHNT, CDR2 YYREEE (reference sequence). The length of the CDR3 is 17 residues. The CDR3 loop reads CASSKLASAGGLNEQFF. The CDR3 DNA reads as TGTGCCAGCAGCAAACTAGCTTCGGCGGGAGGACTCAATGAGCAGTTCTTC.

V gene TRBV5-1 combines with J gene TRBJ1-2; 8 bases line up with TRBD1. The CDR3 is made up of 14 amino acids. Germline values: CDR1 SGHRS, CDR2 YFSETQ. V dropped 0 bases and J dropped 6; count of bases not matched to a gene: 4. Here the CDR3 DNA reads TGCGCCAGCAGCTTGGCCAGGGGGCCTGATGGCTACACCTTC. Encoded protein: CASSLARGPDGYTF.

The V gene is TRBV28, the J gene TRBJ2-7; 7 bases agree with TRBD1. This CDR3 spans 12 amino acids. V lost 5 bases, J lost 2 bases, and 0 bases stayed unmatched. The V gene's germline CDR1 is MDHEN and CDR2 SYDVKM. Here the CDR3 DNA reads TGTGCCAGCAGTGGGACAGCCTACGAGCAGTACTTC. Amino acid sequence: CASSGTAYEQYF.

With regard to this clone: A junction boundary mismatches the germline segment, possibly from a read error. This chain joins TRBV11-3 and TRBJ2-5; maybe TRBD2 (5 bases). Germline CDR1 SGHNT, CDR2 YENEEA. The CDR3 consists of 12 residues. The CDR3 spells CASSLGGEAQYF. The DNA of the CDR3 is TGTGCCAGCAGCTTAGGGGGAGAGGCCCAGTACTTC.

The genes are TRBV4-2 and TRBJ2-2, with D tentatively TRBD2 (5 bases). With 8 bases removed from V and 2 bases from J, the gap between germline ends came to 12 bases. In germline, CDR1 is LGHNA, CDR2 YNFKEQ. CDR3 size: 14 residues. CDR3 sequence reads: CASQTGENTGELFF. CDR3 DNA sequence: TGTGCCAGCCAAACCGGGGAAAACACCGGGGAGCTGTTTTTT.

V is TRBV9 and J is TRBJ2-1; D unresolved. Trimming took 5 bases from V and 5 from J, leaving 11 bases between them. Germline values: CDR1 SGDLS, CDR2 YYNGEE. This CDR3 spans 13 amino acids. The CDR3 DNA sequence: TGTGCCAGCAGTCTAGAAGGTAACAATGAGCAGTTCTTC. It translates to CASSLEGNNEQFF. The full variable domain, completed using reference TRBV9 and TRBJ2-1, is DSGVTQTPKHLITATGQRVTLRCSPRSGDLSVYWYQQSLDQGLQFLIQYYNGEERAKGNILERFSAQQFPDLHSELNLSSLELGDSALYFCASSLEGNNEQFFGPGTRLTVL.

The V call is TRBV18, the J call TRBJ2-3; 7 positions agree with TRBD1. CDR1 is KGHSH, CDR2 LQKENI, per germline. This CDR3 is built from 18 residues. V lost 4 bases, J lost 0 bases, and 13 bases stayed unmatched. In DNA, the CDR3 is TGTGCCAGCTCACTTTACCCGACAGGGACGACTAGCACAGATACGCAGTATTTT. It encodes CASSLYPTGTTSTDTQYF.

This clone showed up just a few times. CDR3 sequence (DNA): TGTGCCAGTAGTACGGGTCCCAGCTCTGGAAACACCATATATTTT. This sequence encodes CASSTGPSSGNTIYF. V usage is TRBV19 and J usage is TRBJ1-3; the D is unclear. This CDR3 region has 15 residues. The germline CDR1 and CDR2 sequences are LNHDA and SQIVND (reference sequence). V lost 4 bases to trimming and J lost 0 bases, with 10 bases between them.

The V gene is TRBV28, the J gene TRBJ1-5; 7 nucleotides line up with TRBD1. CDR3 length: 18 residues. Germline V gives CDR1 MDHEN, CDR2 SYDVKM. J was trimmed by 7 bases and V by 4 bases; bases with no gene match: 19. CDR3 amino acids: CASSSALGAEPGGQPQHF. The CDR3 bases are TGTGCCAGCAGTTCCGCCCTAGGTGCGGAACCAGGGGGGCAGCCCCAGCATTTT.

This clone was seen once. V and J are TRBV7-3 and TRBJ2-5; 8 bases map to TRBD1. This CDR3 contains 15 residues. Trimming cost V 1 base and J 5 bases; bases outside gene matches: 6. The germline CDR1 and CDR2 sequences are SGHTA and FQGTGA. This CDR3 is CASSLMGQEVETQYF. CDR3 in DNA: TGTGCCAGCAGCTTAATGGGACAGGAGGTGGAGACCCAGTACTTC.

This sequence joins TRBV2 and TRBJ2-7, with D possibly matching TRBD2 (6 bases). V was trimmed by 11 bases and J by 1 base, leaving 12 bases between them. Germline CDR1 SNHLY, CDR2 FYNNEI. The CDR3 is 12 amino acids. Written as DNA, the CDR3 is TGTGCCCAAACCGGGGGTTCCTACGAGCAGTACTTC. It specifies CAQTGGSYEQYF.

The V call is TRBV12-5, the J call TRBJ2-1; 8 bases are a match to TRBD2. The V segment lost 5 bases and the J segment 9 bases; nucleotides outside the gene matches: 9. CDR3 size: 14 residues. CDR1 and CDR2 (germline): LGHNT, FRNRAP. The CDR3 sequence is CASGAGGTLAEQFF. The CDR3 DNA reads TGTGCTAGTGGTGCGGGGGGTACTTTGGCTGAGCAGTTCTTC.

This chain connects TRBV10-3 to TRBJ2-6; D gene ambiguous. Germline V CDR1 and CDR2: ENHRY, SYGVKD. CDR3 length: 14 residues. V lost 6 bases and J 2 bases, leaving 8 bases between the germline ends. In DNA form, the CDR3 reads TGTGCCATCAGAACTATTCCTGGGGCCAACGTCCTGACTTTC. The encoded protein is CAIRTIPGANVLTF.